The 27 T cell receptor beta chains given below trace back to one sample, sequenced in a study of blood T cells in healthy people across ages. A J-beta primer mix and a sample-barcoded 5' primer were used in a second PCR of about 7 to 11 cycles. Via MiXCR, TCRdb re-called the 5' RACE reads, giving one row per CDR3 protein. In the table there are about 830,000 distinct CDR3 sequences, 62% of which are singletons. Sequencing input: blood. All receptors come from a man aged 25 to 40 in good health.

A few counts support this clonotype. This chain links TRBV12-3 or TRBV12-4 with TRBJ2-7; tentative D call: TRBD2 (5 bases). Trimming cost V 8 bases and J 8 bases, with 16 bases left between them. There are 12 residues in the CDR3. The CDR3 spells CASSRGIGQQYF. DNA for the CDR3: TGTGCCAGCTCGAGAGGGATCGGGCAGCAGTACTTC.

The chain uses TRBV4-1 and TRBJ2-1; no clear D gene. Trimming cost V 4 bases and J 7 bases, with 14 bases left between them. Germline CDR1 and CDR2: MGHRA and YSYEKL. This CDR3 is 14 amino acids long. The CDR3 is CASSRIQLGNEQFF. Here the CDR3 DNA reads TGCGCCAGCAGCCGCATCCAACTTGGGAATGAGCAGTTCTTC.

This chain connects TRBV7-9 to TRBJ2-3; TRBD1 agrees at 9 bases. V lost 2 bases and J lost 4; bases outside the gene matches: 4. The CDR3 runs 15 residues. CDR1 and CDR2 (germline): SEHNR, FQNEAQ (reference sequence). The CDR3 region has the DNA TGTGCCAGCAGCTTAAGAAGACAGGGGGCAGATACGCAGTATTTT. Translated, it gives CASSLRRQGADTQYF.

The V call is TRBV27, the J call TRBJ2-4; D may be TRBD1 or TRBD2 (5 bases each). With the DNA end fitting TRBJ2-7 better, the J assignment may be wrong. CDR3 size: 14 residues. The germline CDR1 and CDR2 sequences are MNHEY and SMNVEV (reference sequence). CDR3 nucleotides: TGTGCCAGCAGTATTTCTCTTGGGGGTTACGAGCAGTACTTC. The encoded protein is CASSISLGGYEQYF.

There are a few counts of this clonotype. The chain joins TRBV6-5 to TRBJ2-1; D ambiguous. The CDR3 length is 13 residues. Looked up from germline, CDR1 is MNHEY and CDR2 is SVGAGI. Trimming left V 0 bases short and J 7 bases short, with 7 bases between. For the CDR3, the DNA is TGTGCCAGCAGTTACTCGCTAGGAAATGAGCAGTTCTTC. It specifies CASSYSLGNEQFF.

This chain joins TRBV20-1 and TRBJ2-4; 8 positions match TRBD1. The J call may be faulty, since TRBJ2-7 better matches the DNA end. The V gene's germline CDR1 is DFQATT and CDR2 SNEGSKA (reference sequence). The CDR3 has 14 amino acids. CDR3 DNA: TGCAGTGCTGGAGGGACAGGAGAACACTACGAGCAGTACTTC. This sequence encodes CSAGGTGEHYEQYF.

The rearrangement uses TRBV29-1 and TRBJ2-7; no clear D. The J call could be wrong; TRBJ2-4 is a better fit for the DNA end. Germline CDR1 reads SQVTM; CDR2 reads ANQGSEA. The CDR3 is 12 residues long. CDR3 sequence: CSVVGDWNIQYF. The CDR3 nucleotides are TGCAGCGTTGTAGGTGATTGGAACATTCAGTACTTC.

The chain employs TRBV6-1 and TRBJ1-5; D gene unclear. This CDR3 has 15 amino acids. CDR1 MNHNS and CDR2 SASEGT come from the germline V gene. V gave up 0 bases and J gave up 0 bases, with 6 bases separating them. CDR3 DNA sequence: TGTGCCAGCAGTGAAGCAGTCTATAGCAATCAGCCCCAGCATTTT. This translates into CASSEAVYSNQPQHF.

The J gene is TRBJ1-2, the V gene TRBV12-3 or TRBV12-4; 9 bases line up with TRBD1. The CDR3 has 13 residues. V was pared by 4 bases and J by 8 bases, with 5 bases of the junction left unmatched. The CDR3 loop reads CASSSRTGEGYTF. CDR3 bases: TGTGCCAGCAGTTCCCGGACAGGGGAGGGCTACACCTTC.

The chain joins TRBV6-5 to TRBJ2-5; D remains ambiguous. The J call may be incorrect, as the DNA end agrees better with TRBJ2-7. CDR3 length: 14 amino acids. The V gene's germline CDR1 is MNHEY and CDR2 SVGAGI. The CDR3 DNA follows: TGTGCCAGCAGCTACGTCCAAAGGGTCGGCGAGCAGTACTTC. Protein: CASSYVQRVGEQYF.

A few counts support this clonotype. The CDR3 coding sequence is TGTGCCAGCAGTCTGCCGGGGGAGGAAGAGACCCAGTACTTC. Translating gives CASSLPGEEETQYF. The chain couples TRBV6-5 to TRBJ2-5, with a tentative D call TRBD2 (6 bases). Germline V gene lookup returns CDR1 MNHEY and CDR2 SVGAGI. Deletions cut 5 bases from V and 3 bases from J, with 13 bases between. This CDR3 region has 14 residues.

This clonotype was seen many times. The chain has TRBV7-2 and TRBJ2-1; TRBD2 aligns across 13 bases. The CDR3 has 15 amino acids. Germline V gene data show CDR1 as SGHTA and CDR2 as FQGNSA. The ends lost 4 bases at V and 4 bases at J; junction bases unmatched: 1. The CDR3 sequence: CASSSTSGGYNEQFF. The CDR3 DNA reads TGTGCCAGCAGCTCGACTAGCGGGGGGTACAATGAGCAGTTCTTC.

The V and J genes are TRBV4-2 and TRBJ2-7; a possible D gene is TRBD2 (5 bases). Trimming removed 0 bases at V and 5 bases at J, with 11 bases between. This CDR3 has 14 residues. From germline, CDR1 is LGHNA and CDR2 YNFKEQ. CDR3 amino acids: CASSQDLGSHEQYF. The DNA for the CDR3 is TGTGCCAGCAGCCAAGATCTGGGGAGCCACGAGCAGTACTTC.

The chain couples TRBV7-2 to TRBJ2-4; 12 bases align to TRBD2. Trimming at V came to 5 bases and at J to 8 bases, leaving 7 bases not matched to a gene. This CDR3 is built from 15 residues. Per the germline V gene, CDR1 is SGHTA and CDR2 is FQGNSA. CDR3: CASSTQLAGGDIQYF. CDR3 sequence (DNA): TGTGCCAGCAGCACCCAACTAGCGGGGGGTGACATTCAGTACTTC. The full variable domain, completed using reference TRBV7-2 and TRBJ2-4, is GAGVSQSPSNKVTEKGKDVELRCDPISGHTALYWYRQSLGQGLEFLIYFQGNSAPDKSGLPSDRFSAERTGGSVSTLTIQRTQQEDSAVYLCASSTQLAGGDIQYFGAGTRLSVL.

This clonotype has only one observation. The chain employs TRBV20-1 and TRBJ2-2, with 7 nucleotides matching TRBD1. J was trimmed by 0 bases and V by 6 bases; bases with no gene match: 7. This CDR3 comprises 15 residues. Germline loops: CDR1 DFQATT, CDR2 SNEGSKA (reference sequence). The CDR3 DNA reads TGCAGTGCCATCGGACAGGCCGCGAACACCGGGGAGCTGTTTTTT. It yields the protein CSAIGQAANTGELFF.

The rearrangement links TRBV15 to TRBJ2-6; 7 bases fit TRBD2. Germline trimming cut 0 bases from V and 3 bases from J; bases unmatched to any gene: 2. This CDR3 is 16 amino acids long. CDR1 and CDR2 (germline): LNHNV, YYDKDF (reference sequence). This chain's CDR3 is CATSRDGGDGANVLTF. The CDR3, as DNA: TGTGCCACCAGCAGAGATGGGGGGGATGGGGCCAACGTCCTGACTTTC.

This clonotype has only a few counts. The CDR3 spells CASSELGGNSPLHF. Here the CDR3 DNA reads TGTGCCAGCAGCGAGTTGGGGGGTAATTCACCCCTCCACTTT. This sequence joins TRBV9 and TRBJ1-6, with a tentative D call TRBD1 (5 bases). V lost 3 bases, J lost 6 bases, and 10 bases lay in between. This CDR3 is built from 14 residues. Germline V lookup: CDR1 SGDLS, CDR2 YYNGEE. The whole variable domain, remainder taken from reference TRBV9 and TRBJ1-6, is DSGVTQTPKHLITATGQRVTLRCSPRSGDLSVYWYQQSLDQGLQFLIQYYNGEERAKGNILERFSAQQFPDLHSELNLSSLELGDSALYFCASSELGGNSPLHFGNGTRLTVT.

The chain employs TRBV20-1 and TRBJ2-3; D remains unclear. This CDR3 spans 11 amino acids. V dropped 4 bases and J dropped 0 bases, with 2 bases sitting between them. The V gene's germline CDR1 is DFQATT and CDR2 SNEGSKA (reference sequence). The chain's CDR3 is CSATSTDTQYF. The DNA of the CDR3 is TGCAGTGCTACTAGCACAGATACGCAGTATTTT.

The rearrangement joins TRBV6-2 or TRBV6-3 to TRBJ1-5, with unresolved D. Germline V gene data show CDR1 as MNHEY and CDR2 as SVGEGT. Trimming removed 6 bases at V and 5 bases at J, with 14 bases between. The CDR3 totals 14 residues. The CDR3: CASSPEAGYQPQHF. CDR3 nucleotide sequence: TGTGCCAGCAGCCCCGAGGCCGGATATCAGCCCCAGCATTTT.

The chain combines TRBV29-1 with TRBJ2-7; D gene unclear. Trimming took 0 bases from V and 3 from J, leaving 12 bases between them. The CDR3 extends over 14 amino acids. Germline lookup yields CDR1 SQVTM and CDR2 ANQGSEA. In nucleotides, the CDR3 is TGCAGCGTTGAAGATGGGGTTTTGGGCTACGAGCAGTACTTC. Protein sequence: CSVEDGVLGYEQYF.

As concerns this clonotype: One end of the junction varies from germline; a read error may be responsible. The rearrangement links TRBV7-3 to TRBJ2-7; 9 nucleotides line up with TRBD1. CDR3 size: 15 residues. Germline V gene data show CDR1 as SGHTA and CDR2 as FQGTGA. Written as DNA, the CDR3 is TGTGCCAGCAGTTTCGGACAGGGGAAATCACACGAACAGTACTTC. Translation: CASSFGQGKSHEQYF.

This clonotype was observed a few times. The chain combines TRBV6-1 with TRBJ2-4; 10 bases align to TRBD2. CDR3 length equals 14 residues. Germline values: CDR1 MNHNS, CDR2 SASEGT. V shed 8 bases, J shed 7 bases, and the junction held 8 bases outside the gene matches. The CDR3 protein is CASAPLAGDNIQYF. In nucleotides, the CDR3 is TGTGCCAGCGCTCCTCTAGCGGGGGACAACATTCAGTACTTC.

The CDR3 region is CASSLTSRNEQFF. As DNA, the CDR3 is TGTGCCAGCAGTTTAACTAGCCGTAATGAGCAGTTCTTC. This rearrangement joins TRBV27 to TRBJ2-1; perhaps TRBD2 as D (6 bases). The CDR3 has 13 amino acids. Germline assignment: CDR1 MNHEY and CDR2 SMNVEV (reference sequence). The V and J ends lost 2 bases and 7 bases respectively, with 9 bases between them.

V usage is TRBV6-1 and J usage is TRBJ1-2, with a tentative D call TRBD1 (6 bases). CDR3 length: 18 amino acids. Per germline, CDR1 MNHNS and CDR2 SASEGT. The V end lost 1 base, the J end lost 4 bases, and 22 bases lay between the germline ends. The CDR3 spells CASSEETPQGRKSYGYTF. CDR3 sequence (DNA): TGTGCCAGCAGTGAAGAGACTCCCCAGGGGCGCAAGTCCTATGGCTACACCTTC.

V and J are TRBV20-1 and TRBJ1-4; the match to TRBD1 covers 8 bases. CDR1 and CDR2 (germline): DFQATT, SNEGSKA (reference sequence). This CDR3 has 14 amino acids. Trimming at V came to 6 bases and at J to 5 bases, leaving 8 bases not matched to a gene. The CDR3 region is CSAARTGPNEKLFF. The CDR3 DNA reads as TGCAGTGCCGCCCGGACAGGGCCAAATGAAAAACTGTTTTTT.

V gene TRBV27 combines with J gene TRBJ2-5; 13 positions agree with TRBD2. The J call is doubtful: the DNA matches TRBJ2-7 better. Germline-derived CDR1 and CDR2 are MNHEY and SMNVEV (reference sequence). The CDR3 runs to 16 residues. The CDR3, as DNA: TGTGCCAGCAGTTCATCCGGGACTAGCGGGGATTACGAGCAGTACTTC. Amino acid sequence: CASSSSGTSGDYEQYF.

CDR3 in DNA: TGTGCCAGCAGCCCCCAGGGGCCAGCGGGGGCCCGCTCCTACAATGAGCAGTTCTTC. Translating it yields CASSPQGPAGARSYNEQFF. The V gene is TRBV12-3 or TRBV12-4, the J gene TRBJ2-1; the match to TRBD2 covers 8 bases. Trimming removed 6 bases from V and 0 bases from J; junction bases left unmatched: 16. There are 19 residues in the CDR3.